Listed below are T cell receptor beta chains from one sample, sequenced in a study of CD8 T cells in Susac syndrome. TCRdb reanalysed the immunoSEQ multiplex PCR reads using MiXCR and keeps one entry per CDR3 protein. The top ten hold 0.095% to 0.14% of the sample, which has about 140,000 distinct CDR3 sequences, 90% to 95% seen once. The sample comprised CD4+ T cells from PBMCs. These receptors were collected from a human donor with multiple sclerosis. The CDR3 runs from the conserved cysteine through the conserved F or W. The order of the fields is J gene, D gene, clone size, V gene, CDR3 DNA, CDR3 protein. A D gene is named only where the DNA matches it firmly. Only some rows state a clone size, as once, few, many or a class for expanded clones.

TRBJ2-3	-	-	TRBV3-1	TGTGCCAGCAGCCAAGGCTATGAAGATACGCAGTATTTT	CASSQGYEDTQYF
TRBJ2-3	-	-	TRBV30	TGTGCCTGTTATAAAGGCGGCCCAGATACGCAGTATTTT	CACYKGGPDTQYF
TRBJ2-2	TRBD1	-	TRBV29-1	TGCAGCGTTGAAGGCTGGACAGGCCGGACCGGGGAGCTGTTTTTT	CSVEGWTGRTGELFF
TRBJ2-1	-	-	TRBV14	TGTGCCAGCAGCGCGGCTAGGGTGCAGTTCTTC	CASSAARVQFF
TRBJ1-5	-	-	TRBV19	TGTGCCAGTAGTATACAGCAGGGAACTAATCAGCCCCAGCATTTT	CASSIQQGTNQPQHF
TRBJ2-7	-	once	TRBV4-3	TGCGCCAGCAGCCAAGATCGGGGCGAGTCTGACGAGCAGTACTTC	CASSQDRGESDEQYF
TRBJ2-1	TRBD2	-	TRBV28	TGTGCCAGCAGTTTATTTCGTGCTAGCGGGGGGGCGGTCAAGTTCTTC	CASSLFRASGGAVKFF
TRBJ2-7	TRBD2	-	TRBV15	TGTGCCACCAGCAGACGGGGGGCCTACGAGCAGTACTTC	CATSRRGAYEQYF
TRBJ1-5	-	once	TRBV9	TGTGCCAGCAGCGGGGGGACGGATCAGCCCCAGCATTTT	CASSGGTDQPQHF
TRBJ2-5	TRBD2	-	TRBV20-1	TGCAGTGCTAGAGGGCGGGGGGGCCAAGAGACCCAGTACTTC	CSARGRGGQETQYF
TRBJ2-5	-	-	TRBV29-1	TGCAGCGGGGGAACAACAGGTTGGGAAGAGACCCAGTACTTC	CSGGTTGWEETQYF
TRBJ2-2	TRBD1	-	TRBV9	TGTGCCAGCAGCGTAGTCCCCGGCGGACAGGGTTTAACCGGGGAGCTGTTTTTT	CASSVVPGGQGLTGELFF
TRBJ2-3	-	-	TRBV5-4	TGTGCCAGCAGCTTACCCCCGCCAGGACGGGATACGCAGTATTTT	CASSLPPPGRDTQYF
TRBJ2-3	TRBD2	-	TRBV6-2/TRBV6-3	TGTGCCAGCAGCATGGGGACTAGCGGGGGCCCGGGGGCAGATACGCAGTATTTT	CASSMGTSGGPGADTQYF
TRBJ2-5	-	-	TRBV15	TGTGCCACCAGCAGAGCGGGGGAAGCGAAGACCCAGTACTTC	CATSRAGEAKTQYF
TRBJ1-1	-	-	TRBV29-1	TGCAGCGCCGATAGTACGGGAAACACTGAAGCTTTCTTT	CSADSTGNTEAFF
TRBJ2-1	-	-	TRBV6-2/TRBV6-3	TGTGCCAGCACTCCTTCGGGACACTACAATGAGCAGTTCTTC	CASTPSGHYNEQFF
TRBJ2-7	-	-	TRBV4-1	TGCGCCAGCAGCCAAGAATATAGGCAGTCCTACGAGCAGTACTTC	CASSQEYRQSYEQYF
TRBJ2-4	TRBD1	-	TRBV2	TGTGCCAGCGGCCGGGACAGGGGAGCCAAAAACATTCAGTACTTC	CASGRDRGAKNIQYF
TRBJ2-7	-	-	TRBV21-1	TGTGCCAGCAGCACTGCGACAGGATCCTACGAGCAGTACTTC	CASSTATGSYEQYF
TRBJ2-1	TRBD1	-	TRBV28	TGTGCCAGCAGTCCCCAGGGGGATGAGCAGTTCTTC	CASSPQGDEQFF
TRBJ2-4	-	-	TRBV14	TGTGCCAGCAGCCAAGATCAGTTAGCCAAAAACATTCAGTACTTC	CASSQDQLAKNIQYF
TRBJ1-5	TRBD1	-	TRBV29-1	TGCAGCGTTAGGACAGGGATGGGTCAGCCCCAGCATTTT	CSVRTGMGQPQHF
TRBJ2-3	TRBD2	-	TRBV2	TGTGCCAGCAGTGTAGGCGGGGGGGCAGATACGCAGTATTTT	CASSVGGGADTQYF
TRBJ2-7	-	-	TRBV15	TGTGCCACCAGCAGATCCCTACAGGGAAGGGAGCAGTACTTC	CATSRSLQGREQYF
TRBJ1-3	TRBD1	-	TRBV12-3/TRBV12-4	TGTGCCAGCAACAGGGGTTCTGGAAACACCATATATTTT	CASNRGSGNTIYF
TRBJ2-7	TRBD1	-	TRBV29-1	TGCAGCGTTGGGGCGAGGGGGCGGGAGCAGTACTTC	CSVGARGREQYF
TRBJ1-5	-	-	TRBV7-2	TGTGCCAGCAGCCCCCTTATGAAGCCCCAGCATTTT	CASSPLMKPQHF
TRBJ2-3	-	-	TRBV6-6	TGTGCCAGCAGCGGACTGCTGGGGGCAGATACGCAGTATTTT	CASSGLLGADTQYF
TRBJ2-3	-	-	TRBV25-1	TGTGCCAGCAGCCTGCATGCGGCTCTCACAGATACGCAGTATTTT	CASSLHAALTDTQYF
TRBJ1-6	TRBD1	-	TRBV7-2	TGTGCCAGCAGCTTACACAGGGGCCGGAATTCACCCCTCCACTTT	CASSLHRGRNSPLHF
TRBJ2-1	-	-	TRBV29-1	TGCAGCGTTGAGAGACTGGGAGTTACTAATGAGCAGTTCTTC	CSVERLGVTNEQFF
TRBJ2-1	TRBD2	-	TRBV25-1	TGTGCCAGCGGGCCCGGACTAGGGTACAATGAGCAGTTCTTC	CASGPGLGYNEQFF
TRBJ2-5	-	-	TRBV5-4	TGTGCCAGCAGCCCTGGGGGACCCCGGCGAGAGACCCAGTACTTC	CASSPGGPRRETQYF
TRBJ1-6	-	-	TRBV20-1	TGCAGTGCCCCCGGCATAAGGACTAAAGATTCACCCCTCCACTTT	CSAPGIRTKDSPLHF
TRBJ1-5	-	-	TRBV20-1	TGCAGTGCTAGCGGGTTCTCGGGTGGCAATCAGCCCCAGCATTTT	CSASGFSGGNQPQHF
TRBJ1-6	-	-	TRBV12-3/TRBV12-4	TGTGCCAGCAGTTTGGGGGGCTCCTATAATTCACCCCTCCACTTT	CASSLGGSYNSPLHF
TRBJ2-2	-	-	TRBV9	TGTGCCAGCAGCGTAGGTCCCACCGGGGAGCTGTTTTTT	CASSVGPTGELFF
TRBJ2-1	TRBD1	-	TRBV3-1	TGTGCCAGCAGCCGAACTCCTACAGGGGTGCAATACAATGAGCAGTTCTTC	CASSRTPTGVQYNEQFF
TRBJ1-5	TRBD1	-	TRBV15	TGTGCCACCAGCAGAGAGGGAGGACAGGGCCGAGGGCAGCCCCAGCATTTT	CATSREGGQGRGQPQHF
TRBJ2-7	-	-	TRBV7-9	TGTGCCAGCAGTCGGGGTTTTTACGAGCAGTACTTC	CASSRGFYEQYF